The T cell receptor beta chain described here comes from a study of blood T cell repertoires in COVID-19. Study overall: Samples came from the United States, Italy and Spain, spanning acute and convalescent COVID-19.

This table comes from immunoSEQ multiplex PCR, and its TCRdb copy is limited to in-frame clones, with some not included. The sample carries about 270,000 clones, 70% to 90% recorded once. Each participant's cohort was designated according to participant-reported clinical history. This clone was found once. Distinct nucleotide sequences in the sample also encode this CDR3. The CDR3 extends over 13 amino acids. In germline, CDR1 is GTSNPN, CDR2 SVGIG (reference sequence). V lost 3 bases to trimming and J lost 5 bases, with 13 bases between them. The clonotype was recovered from a woman in her thirties or forties with acute COVID-19. The sequenced sample was PBMCs or T cells enriched from blood (not recorded which). The chain has TRBV30 and TRBJ1-1; D might be TRBD1 (6 bases). The CDR3, as DNA: TGTGCCTGGAGCGCACAGGGAGAAACTGAAGCTTTCTTT. Residues: CAWSAQGETEAFF.